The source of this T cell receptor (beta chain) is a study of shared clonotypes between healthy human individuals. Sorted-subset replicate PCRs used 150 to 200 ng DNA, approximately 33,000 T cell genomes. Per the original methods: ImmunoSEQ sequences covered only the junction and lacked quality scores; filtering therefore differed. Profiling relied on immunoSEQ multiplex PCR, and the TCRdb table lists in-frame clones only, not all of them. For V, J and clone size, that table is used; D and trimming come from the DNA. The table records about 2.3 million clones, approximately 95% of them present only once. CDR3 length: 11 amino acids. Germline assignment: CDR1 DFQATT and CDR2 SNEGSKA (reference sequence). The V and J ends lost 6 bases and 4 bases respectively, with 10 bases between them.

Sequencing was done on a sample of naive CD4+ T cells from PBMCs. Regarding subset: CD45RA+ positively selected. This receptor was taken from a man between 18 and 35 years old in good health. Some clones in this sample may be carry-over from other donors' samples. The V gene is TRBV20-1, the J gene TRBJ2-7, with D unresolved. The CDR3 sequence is CSAVDRYEQYF. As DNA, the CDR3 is TGCAGTGCCGTAGACCGATACGAGCAGTACTTC.